Following are 11 T cell receptor beta chains from one sample sequenced in a study of blood T cells in healthy people across ages. With a J-beta primer mix and a sample-barcoded 5' primer, a second PCR ran roughly 6 to 12 cycles. TCRdb analysed the 5' RACE reads with MiXCR anew, one entry per CDR3 protein. The sample yields 500,000 to 600,000 distinct CDR3 sequences, roughly 29% seen once. Sequencing was performed on blood. These receptors were taken from a woman between 70 and 85 years old in good health.

A few counts support this clonotype. The chain carries TRBV7-2 and TRBJ1-6; D perhaps matches TRBD1 (5 bases). V was trimmed by 1 base and J by 10 bases, leaving 14 bases between them. The CDR3 covers 15 residues. Germline-derived CDR1 and CDR2 are SGHTA and FQGNSA. The CDR3 nucleotides read TGTGCCAGCAGCTTAGGAGGCAGGGTAGGGTCACCCCTCCACTTT. Translating it yields CASSLGGRVGSPLHF.

This clonotype was seen only a few times. The gene calls are TRBV18 and TRBJ1-4, with TRBD1 matching 7 bases. V dropped 6 bases and J dropped 5; count of bases not matched to a gene: 3. Per the germline V gene, CDR1 is KGHSH and CDR2 is LQKENI. CDR3 length: 13 amino acids. The CDR3 DNA follows: TGTGCCAGCTCGCCGGGACAGAATGAAAAACTGTTTTTT. Its protein is CASSPGQNEKLFF.

The rearrangement links TRBV5-1 to TRBJ1-4; no clear D gene. The CDR3 totals 14 residues. The germline V gene encodes CDR1 SGHRS and CDR2 YFSETQ. The V and J ends lost 4 bases and 7 bases respectively, with 14 bases between them. The CDR3 DNA sequence: TGCGCCAGCAGCGCGACGAGCGGCGTTGAAAAACTGTTTTTT. The encoded protein is CASSATSGVEKLFF.

This clonotype occurred many times. This chain links TRBV7-9 with TRBJ2-1; perhaps TRBD2 as D (6 bases). Trimming removed 1 base from V and 6 bases from J, with 10 bases in between. CDR1 and CDR2 (germline): SEHNR, FQNEAQ (reference sequence). The CDR3 is 14 amino acids. The CDR3 loop reads CASSLVGGLNEQFF. As DNA, the CDR3 is TGTGCCAGCAGCTTAGTGGGGGGACTCAATGAGCAGTTCTTC.

The chain uses TRBV5-5 and TRBJ1-2; TRBD1 might be the D (5 bases). The CDR3 loop spans 15 amino acids. Between the trimmed V and J ends, which lost 7 bases and 4 bases, there was a span of 20 bases. Germline assignment: CDR1 SGHKS and CDR2 YYEKEE (reference sequence). The CDR3 DNA reads as TGTGCCAGCCTAAAACTTCCAGGGCTTGGCTATGGCTACACCTTC. This codes for CASLKLPGLGYGYTF. Variable domain in full (rest from reference TRBV5-5 and TRBJ1-2): DAGVTQSPTHLIKTRGQQVTLRCSPISGHKSVSWYQQVLGQGPQFIFQYYEKEERGRGNFPDRFSARQFPNYSSELNVNALLLGDSALYLCASLKLPGLGYGYTFGSGTRLTVV.

About this clonotype itself: Germline and junction disagree at one end, which may indicate a read error. The V gene is TRBV7-2, the J gene TRBJ2-3; no clear D. There are 15 residues in the CDR3. Germline CDR1 is SGHTA and CDR2 is FQGNSA. The chain's CDR3 is CASGFRPISTDTQYF. CDR3 in DNA: TGTGCCAGCGGCTTCCGCCCCATTAGCACAGATACGCAGTATTTT. The full variable domain, completed using reference TRBV7-2 and TRBJ2-3, is GAGVSQSPSNKVTEKGKDVELRCDPISGHTALYWYRQSLGQGLEFLIYFQGNSAPDKSGLPSDRFSAERTGGSVSTLTIQRTQQEDSAVYLCASGFRPISTDTQYFGPGTRLTVL.

This clonotype was observed a few times. The rearrangement links TRBV5-1 to TRBJ2-2; D not resolved. Trimming removed 1 base at V and 7 bases at J, with 14 bases between. CDR1 is SGHRS, CDR2 YFSETQ, per germline. The CDR3 sequence is 15 residues long. CDR3 sequence (DNA): TGCGCCAGCAGCTTGTTTTTAGGAGAAGGCGGGGAGCTGTTTTTT. It translates to CASSLFLGEGGELFF.

The chain carries TRBV20-1 and TRBJ2-3; D gene uncertain. The germline gives CDR1 DFQATT, CDR2 SNEGSKA (reference sequence). With 0 bases removed from V and 6 bases from J, the gap between germline ends came to 13 bases. The CDR3 loop spans 14 amino acids. The CDR3 DNA is TGCAGTGCTAGAGAATATCGGAAGATGGATACGCAGTATTTT. It is translated as CSAREYRKMDTQYF.

The rearrangement joins TRBV7-8 to TRBJ2-2; no reliable D call. The CDR3 totals 16 residues. Germline loops: CDR1 SGHVS, CDR2 FQNEAQ. Trimming shortened V by 5 bases and J by 0 bases, and 13 bases separated the two germline ends. CDR3 sequence (DNA): TGTGCCAGCAGCGGCCGGTCGTATGCGAACACCGGGGAGCTGTTTTTT. Protein: CASSGRSYANTGELFF.

This clonotype was counted between two and nine times. The gene calls are TRBV29-1 and TRBJ1-2, with D possibly matching TRBD1 (5 bases). Trimming left V 0 bases short and J 2 bases short, with 10 bases between. There are 14 residues in the CDR3. Per germline, CDR1 SQVTM and CDR2 ANQGSEA. The CDR3 DNA sequence: TGCAGCGTTGAAGATTACGGGACCAACTATGGCTACACCTTC. This translates into CSVEDYGTNYGYTF. The full variable domain, its missing parts supplied by reference TRBV29-1 and TRBJ1-2, is SAVISQKPSRDICQRGTSLTIQCQVDSQVTMMFWYRQQPGQSLTLIATANQGSEATYESGFVIDKFPISRPNLTFSTLTVSNMSPEDSSIYLCSVEDYGTNYGYTFGSGTRLTVV.

This clonotype appeared a few times. The rearrangement joins TRBV5-1 to TRBJ2-1, with 9 bases lining up with TRBD2. After removal of 3 bases from V and 5 bases from J, the junction contained 12 bases not matched to a gene. Germline V gene sequence: CDR1 SGHRS, CDR2 YFSETQ. There are 17 residues in the CDR3. CDR3 DNA: TGCGCCAGCAGCTCAACCTTAGCGGGAGCGATCGACAATGAGCAGTTCTTC. Translating it yields CASSSTLAGAIDNEQFF.